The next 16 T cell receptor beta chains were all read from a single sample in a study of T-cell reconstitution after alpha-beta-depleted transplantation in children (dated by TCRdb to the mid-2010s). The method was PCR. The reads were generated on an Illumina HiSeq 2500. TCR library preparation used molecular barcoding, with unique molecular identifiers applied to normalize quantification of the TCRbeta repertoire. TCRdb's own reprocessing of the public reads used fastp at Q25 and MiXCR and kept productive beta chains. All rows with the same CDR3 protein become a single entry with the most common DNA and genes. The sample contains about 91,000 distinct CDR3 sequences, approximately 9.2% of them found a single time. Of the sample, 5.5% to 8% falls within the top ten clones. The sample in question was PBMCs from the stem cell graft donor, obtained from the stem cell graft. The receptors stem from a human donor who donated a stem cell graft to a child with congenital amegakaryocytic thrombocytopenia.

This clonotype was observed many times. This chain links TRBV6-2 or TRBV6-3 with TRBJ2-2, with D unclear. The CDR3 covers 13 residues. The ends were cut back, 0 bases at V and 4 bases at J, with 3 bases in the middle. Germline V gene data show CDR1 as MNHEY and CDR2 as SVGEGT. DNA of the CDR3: TGTGCCAGCAGTTACTCAGGCACCGGGGAGCTGTTTTTT. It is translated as CASSYSGTGELFF.

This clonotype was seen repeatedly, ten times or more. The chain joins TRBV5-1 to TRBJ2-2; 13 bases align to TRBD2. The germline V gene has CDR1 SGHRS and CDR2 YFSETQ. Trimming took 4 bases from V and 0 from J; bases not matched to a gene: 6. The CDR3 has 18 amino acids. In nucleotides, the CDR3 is TGCGCCAGCAGCCGGACTAGCGGGGGCCCTACGAACACCGGGGAGCTGTTTTTT. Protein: CASSRTSGGPTNTGELFF.

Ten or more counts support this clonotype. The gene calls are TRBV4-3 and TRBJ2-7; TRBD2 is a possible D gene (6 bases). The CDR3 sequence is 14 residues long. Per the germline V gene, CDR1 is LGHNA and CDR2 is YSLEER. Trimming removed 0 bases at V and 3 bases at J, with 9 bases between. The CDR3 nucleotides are TGCGCCAGCAGCCAAGAACTAGCAATCTACGAGCAGTACTTC. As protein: CASSQELAIYEQYF.

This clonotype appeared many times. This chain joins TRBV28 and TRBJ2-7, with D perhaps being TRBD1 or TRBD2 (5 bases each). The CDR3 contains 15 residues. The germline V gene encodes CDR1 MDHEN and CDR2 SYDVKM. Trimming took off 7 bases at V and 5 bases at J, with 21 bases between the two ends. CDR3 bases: TGTGCCAGCAAGTCCCGGGACCAATTCTCTGACGAGCAGTACTTC. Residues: CASKSRDQFSDEQYF.

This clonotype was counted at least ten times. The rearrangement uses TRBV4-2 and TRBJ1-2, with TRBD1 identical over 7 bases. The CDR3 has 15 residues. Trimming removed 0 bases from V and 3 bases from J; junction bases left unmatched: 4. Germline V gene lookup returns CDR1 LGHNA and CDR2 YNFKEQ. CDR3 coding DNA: TGTGCCAGCAGCCAAGATCTCGGACAGGACTATGGCTACACCTTC. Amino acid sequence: CASSQDLGQDYGYTF.

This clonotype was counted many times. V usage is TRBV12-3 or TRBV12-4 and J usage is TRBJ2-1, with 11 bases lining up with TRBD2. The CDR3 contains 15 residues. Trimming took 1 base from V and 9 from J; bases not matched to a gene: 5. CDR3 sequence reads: CASSLGSGRAGEQFF. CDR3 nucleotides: TGTGCCAGCAGTTTAGGTAGCGGGAGGGCCGGTGAGCAGTTCTTC.

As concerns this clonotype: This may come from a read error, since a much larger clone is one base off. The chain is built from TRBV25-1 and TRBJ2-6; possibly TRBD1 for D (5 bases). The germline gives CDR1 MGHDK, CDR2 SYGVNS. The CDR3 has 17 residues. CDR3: CATLSLGFGSGANGLTF. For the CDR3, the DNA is TGTGCCACCTTGAGTCTTGGTTTTGGCTCTGGGGCCAACGGCCTGACTTTC.

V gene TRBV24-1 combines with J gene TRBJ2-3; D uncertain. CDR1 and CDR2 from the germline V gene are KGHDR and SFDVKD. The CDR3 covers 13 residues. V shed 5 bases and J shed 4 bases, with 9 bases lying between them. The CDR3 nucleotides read TGTGCCACCAGTGGACCCGGCCCAGATACGCAGTATTTT. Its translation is CATSGPGPDTQYF.

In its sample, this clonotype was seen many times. The CDR3 sequence is CASSYMARTSGNEREQYF. In DNA, the CDR3 is TGTGCCAGCAGTTACATGGCCAGGACTAGCGGAAACGAACGCGAGCAGTACTTC. The gene calls are TRBV6-5 and TRBJ2-7; 10 nucleotides line up with TRBD2. Losses at the gene ends were 2 bases for V and 6 bases for J; bases not matched to a gene: 16. This CDR3 spans 18 amino acids. Per germline, CDR1 MNHEY and CDR2 SVGAGI.

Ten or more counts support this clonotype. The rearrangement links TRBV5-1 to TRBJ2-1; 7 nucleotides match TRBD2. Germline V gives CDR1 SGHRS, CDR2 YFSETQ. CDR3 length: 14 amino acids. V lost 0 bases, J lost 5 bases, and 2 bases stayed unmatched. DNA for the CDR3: TGCGCCAGCAGCTTGGCCGGGACTAACAATGAGCAGTTCTTC. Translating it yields CASSLAGTNNEQFF.

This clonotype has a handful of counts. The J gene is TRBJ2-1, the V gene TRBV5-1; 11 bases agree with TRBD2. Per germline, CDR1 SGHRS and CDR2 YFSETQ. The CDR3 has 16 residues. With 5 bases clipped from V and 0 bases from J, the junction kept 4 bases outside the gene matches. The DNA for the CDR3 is TGCGCCAGCAGGACCGGGACTAGCGGCTCCTACAATGAGCAGTTCTTC. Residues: CASRTGTSGSYNEQFF.

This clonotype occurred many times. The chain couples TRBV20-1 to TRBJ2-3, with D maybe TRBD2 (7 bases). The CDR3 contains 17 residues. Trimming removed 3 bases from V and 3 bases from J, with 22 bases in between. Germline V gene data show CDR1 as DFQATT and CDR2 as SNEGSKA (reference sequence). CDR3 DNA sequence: TGCAGTGCTAGCGGCAGAGAAGGGGGGGGCCGGACAGATACGCAGTATTTT. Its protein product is CSASGREGGGRTDTQYF.

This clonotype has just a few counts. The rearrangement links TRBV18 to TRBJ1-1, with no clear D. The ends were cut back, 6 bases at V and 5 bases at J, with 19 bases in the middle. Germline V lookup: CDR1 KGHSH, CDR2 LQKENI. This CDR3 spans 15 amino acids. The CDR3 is CASSPGSWRPTEAFF. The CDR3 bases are TGTGCCAGCTCCCCTGGTTCTTGGAGGCCAACTGAAGCTTTCTTT.

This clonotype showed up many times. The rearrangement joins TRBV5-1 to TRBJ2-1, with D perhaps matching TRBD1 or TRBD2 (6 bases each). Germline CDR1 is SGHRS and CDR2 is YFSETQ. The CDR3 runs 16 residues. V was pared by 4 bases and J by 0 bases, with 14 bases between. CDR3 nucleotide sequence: TGCGCCAGCAGCCCATTAGGGGGGAGCTCCTACAATGAGCAGTTCTTC. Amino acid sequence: CASSPLGGSSYNEQFF. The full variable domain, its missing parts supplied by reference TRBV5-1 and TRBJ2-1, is KAGVTQTPRYLIKTRGQQVTLSCSPISGHRSVSWYQQTPGQGLQFLFEYFSETQRNKGNFPGRFSGRQFSNSRSEMNVSTLELGDSALYLCASSPLGGSSYNEQFFGPGTRLTVL.

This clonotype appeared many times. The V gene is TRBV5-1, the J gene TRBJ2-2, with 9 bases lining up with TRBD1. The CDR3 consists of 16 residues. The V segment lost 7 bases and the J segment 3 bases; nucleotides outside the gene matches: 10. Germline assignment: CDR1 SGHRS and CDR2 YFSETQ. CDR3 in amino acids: CASLPEGQGDTGELFF. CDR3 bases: TGCGCCAGCCTTCCCGAGGGACAGGGAGACACCGGGGAGCTGTTTTTT. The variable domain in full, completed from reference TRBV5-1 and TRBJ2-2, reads KAGVTQTPRYLIKTRGQQVTLSCSPISGHRSVSWYQQTPGQGLQFLFEYFSETQRNKGNFPGRFSGRQFSNSRSEMNVSTLELGDSALYLCASLPEGQGDTGELFFGEGSRLTVL.

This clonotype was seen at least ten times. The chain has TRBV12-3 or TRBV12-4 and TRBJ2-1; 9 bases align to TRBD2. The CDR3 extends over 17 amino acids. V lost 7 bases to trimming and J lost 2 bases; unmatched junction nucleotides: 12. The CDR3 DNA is TGTGCCAGCACCCATTTTGGCGGGGGGGCTACCTACAATGAGCAGTTCTTC. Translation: CASTHFGGGATYNEQFF.